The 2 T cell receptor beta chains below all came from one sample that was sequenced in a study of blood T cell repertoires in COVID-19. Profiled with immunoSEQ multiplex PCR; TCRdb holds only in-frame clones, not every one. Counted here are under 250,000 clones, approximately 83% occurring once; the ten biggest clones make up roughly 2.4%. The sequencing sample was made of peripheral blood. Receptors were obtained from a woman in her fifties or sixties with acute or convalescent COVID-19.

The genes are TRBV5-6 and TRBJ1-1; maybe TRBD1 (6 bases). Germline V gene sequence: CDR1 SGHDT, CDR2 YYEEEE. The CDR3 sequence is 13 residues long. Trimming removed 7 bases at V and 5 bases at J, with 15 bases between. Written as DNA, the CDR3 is TGTGCCAGCGAGGGGCAGGGGCGGACTGAAGCTTTCTTT. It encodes CASEGQGRTEAFF.

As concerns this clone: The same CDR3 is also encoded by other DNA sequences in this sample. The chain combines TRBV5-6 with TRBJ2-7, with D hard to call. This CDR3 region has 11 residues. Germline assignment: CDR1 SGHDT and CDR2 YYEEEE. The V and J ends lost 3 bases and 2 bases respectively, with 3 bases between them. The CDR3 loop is CASSSAYEQYF. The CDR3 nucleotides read TGTGCCAGCAGCTCAGCCTACGAGCAGTACTTC.